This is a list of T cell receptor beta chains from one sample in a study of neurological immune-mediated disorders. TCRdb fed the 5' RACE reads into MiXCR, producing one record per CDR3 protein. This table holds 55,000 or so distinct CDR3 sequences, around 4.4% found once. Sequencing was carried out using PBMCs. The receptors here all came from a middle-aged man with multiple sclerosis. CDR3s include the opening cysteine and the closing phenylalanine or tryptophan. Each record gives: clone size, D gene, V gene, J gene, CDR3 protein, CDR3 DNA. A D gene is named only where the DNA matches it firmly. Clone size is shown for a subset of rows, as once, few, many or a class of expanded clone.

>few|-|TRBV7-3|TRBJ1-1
CASSRTDSNTEAFF
TGTGCCAGCAGCCGGACTGACTCTAACACTGAAGCTTTCTTT
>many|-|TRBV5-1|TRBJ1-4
CASSWTAAGEKLFF
TGCGCCAGCAGCTGGACCGCGGCGGGTGAAAAACTGTTTTTT
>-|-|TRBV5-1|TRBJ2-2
CASAEGYTGELFF
TGCGCCAGCGCTGAGGGTTACACCGGGGAGCTGTTTTTT
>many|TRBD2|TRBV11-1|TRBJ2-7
CASSQTSGVREQYF
TGTGCCAGCAGCCAAACTAGCGGGGTGCGCGAGCAGTACTTC
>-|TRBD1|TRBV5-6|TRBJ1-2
CASSLSGTGYGYTF
TGTGCCAGCAGCTTATCCGGGACAGGGTATGGCTACACCTTC
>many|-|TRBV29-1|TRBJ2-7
CSVEVTYEQYF
TGCAGCGTTGAAGTCACCTACGAGCAGTACTTC
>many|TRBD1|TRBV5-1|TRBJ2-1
CASSLPGQDNEQFF
TGCGCCAGCAGCTTGCCTGGACAGGACAATGAGCAGTTCTTC
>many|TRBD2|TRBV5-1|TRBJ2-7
CASSLTSGTTDYEQYF
TGCGCCAGCAGCTTGACCTCCGGGACTACCGACTACGAGCAGTACTTC
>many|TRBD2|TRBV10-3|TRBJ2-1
CAISIEAGGPQNKQFF
TGTGCCATCAGTATAGAAGCGGGAGGGCCTCAAAATAAGCAGTTCTTC
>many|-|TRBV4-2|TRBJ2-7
CASSTRTSYEQYF
TGTGCCAGCAGCACTAGAACCTCCTACGAGCAGTACTTC
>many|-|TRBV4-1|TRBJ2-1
CASSQGVNNEQFF
TGCGCCAGCAGCCAAGGGGTAAACAATGAGCAGTTCTTC
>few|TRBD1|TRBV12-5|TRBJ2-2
CASGTGGTGELFF
TGTGCTAGTGGCACAGGGGGGACCGGGGAGCTGTTTTTT
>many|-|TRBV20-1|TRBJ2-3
CSARSLYGGDTQYF
TGCAGTGCTAGGTCTTTATATGGCGGGGATACGCAGTATTTT
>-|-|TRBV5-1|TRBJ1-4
CASSSTNGQLGEKLFF
TGCGCCAGCAGCTCGACAAACGGACAGCTTGGTGAAAAACTGTTTTTT
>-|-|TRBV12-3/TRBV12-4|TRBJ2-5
CASGLKRETQYF
TGTGCCAGCGGATTAAAAAGAGAGACCCAGTACTTC
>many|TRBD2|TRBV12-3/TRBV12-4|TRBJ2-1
CASSLAGGTYNEQFF
TGTGCCAGCAGTTTGGCGGGGGGAACCTACAATGAGCAGTTCTTC
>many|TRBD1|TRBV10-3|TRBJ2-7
CAISESGPGQGWHEQYF
TGTGCCATCAGTGAGTCCGGACCGGGACAGGGTTGGCACGAGCAGTACTTC
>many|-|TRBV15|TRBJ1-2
CATSSRTTGYDGYTF
TGTGCCACCAGCAGTCGTACCACAGGGTATGATGGCTACACCTTC
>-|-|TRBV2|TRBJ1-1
CASSGWRGHTEAFF
TGTGCCAGCAGTGGGTGGAGGGGCCACACTGAAGCTTTCTTT
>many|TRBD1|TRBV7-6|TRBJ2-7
CASSLDRLGSYEQYF
TGTGCCAGCAGCCTGGACAGGTTGGGTTCCTACGAGCAGTACTTC
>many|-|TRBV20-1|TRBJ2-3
CSATGDRYTDTQYF
TGCAGTGCCACGGGCGACAGATACACAGATACGCAGTATTTT
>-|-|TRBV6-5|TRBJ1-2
CASSIRAHLNYGYTF
TGTGCCAGCAGTATTCGGGCCCACTTAAACTATGGCTACACCTTC
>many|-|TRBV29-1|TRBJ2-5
CSVEDGDPLGAQYF
TGCAGCGTTGAAGATGGGGACCCCCTGGGGGCCCAGTACTTC
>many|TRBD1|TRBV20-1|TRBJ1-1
CSARDQGVRNTEAFF
TGCAGTGCTAGAGACCAGGGGGTGCGGAACACTGAAGCTTTCTTT
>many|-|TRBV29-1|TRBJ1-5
CSAGGSNQPQHF
TGCAGCGCGGGCGGTAGCAATCAGCCCCAGCATTTT
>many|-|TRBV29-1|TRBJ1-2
CSVGKFTNYGYTF
TGCAGCGTGGGGAAATTTACTAACTATGGCTACACCTTC
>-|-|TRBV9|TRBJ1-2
CASSVEEGSYYGYTF
TGTGCCAGCAGCGTAGAGGAGGGGAGCTACTATGGCTACACCTTC
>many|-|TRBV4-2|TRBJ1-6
CASSQGPTLAVAELNF
TGTGCCAGCAGCCAAGGACCGACCCTAGCTGTTGCAGAACTCAACTTT
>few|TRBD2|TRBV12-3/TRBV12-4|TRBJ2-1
CASSFPGLGNEQFF
TGTGCCAGCAGTTTTCCTGGACTAGGCAATGAGCAGTTCTTC
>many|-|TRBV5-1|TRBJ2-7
CASSPGTGVYEQYF
TGCGCCAGCAGCCCTGGGACGGGAGTCTACGAGCAGTACTTC
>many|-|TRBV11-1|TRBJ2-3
CASRVEGTDTQYF
TGTGCCAGCAGGGTAGAGGGCACAGATACGCAGTATTTT
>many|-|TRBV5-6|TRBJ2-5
CASSLVLQETQYF
TGTGCCAGCAGCTTAGTCCTCCAAGAGACCCAGTACTTC
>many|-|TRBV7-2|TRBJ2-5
CASSFNPGSGETQYF
TGTGCCAGCAGCTTTAATCCCGGAAGCGGAGAGACCCAGTACTTC
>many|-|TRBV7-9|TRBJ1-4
CASSSPEAATNEKLFF
TGTGCCAGCAGCTCTCCAGAAGCCGCAACTAATGAAAAACTGTTTTTT
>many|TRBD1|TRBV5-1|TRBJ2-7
CASSQGQGSSYEQYF
TGCGCCAGCAGCCAGGGACAGGGGAGCTCCTACGAGCAGTACTTC
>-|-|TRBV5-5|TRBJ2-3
CASSLGTATTDTQYF
TGTGCCAGCAGCTTGGGGACAGCAACCACAGATACGCAGTATTTT
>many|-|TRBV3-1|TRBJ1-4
CASSPTGSNEKLFF
TGTGCCAGCAGCCCTACAGGGTCGAATGAAAAACTGTTTTTT
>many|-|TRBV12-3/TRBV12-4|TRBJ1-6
CAIDTQGYNSPLHF
TGTGCCATCGATACACAGGGATATAATTCACCCCTCCACTTT
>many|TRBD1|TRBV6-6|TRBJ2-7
CASGRQGGEQYF
TGTGCCAGCGGAAGACAGGGGGGCGAGCAGTACTTC
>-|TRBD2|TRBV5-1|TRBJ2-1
CASSLAPGGWSYNEQFF
TGCGCCAGCAGCTTGGCTCCGGGGGGGTGGTCCTACAATGAGCAGTTCTTC
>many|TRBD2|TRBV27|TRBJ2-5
CASRGTSGETQYF
TGTGCCAGCAGGGGGACTAGCGGAGAGACCCAGTACTTC
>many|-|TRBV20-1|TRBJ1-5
CTTAHRSNQPQNF
TGCACAACAGCACACAGGTCAAATCAGCCCCAGAATTTT
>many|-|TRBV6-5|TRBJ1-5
CASRQGGQPQHF
TGTGCCAGCAGACAGGGTGGACAGCCCCAGCATTTT
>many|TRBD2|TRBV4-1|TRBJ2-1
CASSQEPGLADNEQFF
TGCGCCAGCAGCCAAGAGCCGGGACTAGCGGACAATGAGCAGTTCTTC
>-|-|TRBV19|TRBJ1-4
CASMGQGREKLFF
TGTGCCAGTATGGGCCAGGGTCGGGAAAAACTGTTTTTT
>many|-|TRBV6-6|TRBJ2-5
CASALNGAQETQYF
TGTGCCAGCGCGTTAAACGGGGCACAAGAGACCCAGTACTTC
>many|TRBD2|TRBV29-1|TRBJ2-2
CSTSGSMDGELFF
TGCAGCACAAGCGGGAGTATGGACGGGGAGCTGTTTTTT
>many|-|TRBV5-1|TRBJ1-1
CASIDDRFGTNTEAFF
TGCGCCAGCATCGATGACAGGTTCGGTACGAACACTGAAGCTTTCTTT
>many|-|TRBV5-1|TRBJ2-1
CASSLSEGRGSEQFF
TGCGCCAGCAGCCTCAGCGAGGGGCGGGGCAGTGAGCAGTTCTTC
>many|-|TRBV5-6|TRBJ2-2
CASSLWGNGELFF
TGTGCCAGCAGCTTGTGGGGGAACGGGGAGCTGTTTTTT
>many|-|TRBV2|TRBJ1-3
CASSEGGFLVDTIYF
TGTGCCAGCAGTGAAGGAGGGTTTCTAGTAGACACCATATATTTT
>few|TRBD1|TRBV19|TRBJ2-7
CATRQGSYEQYF
TGTGCCACCAGACAGGGGAGCTACGAGCAGTACTTC
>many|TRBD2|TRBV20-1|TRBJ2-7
CSARGNLAGASYEQYF
TGCAGTGCTAGAGGGAACCTAGCGGGGGCCTCCTACGAGCAGTACTTC
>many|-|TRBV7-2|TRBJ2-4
CASSLPYLGQRRDGLNIQYF
TGTGCCAGCAGCTTACCCTATCTGGGCCAGAGGCGGGATGGTTTGAACATTCAGTACTTC
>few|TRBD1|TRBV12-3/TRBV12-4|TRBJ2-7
CASSPGTGFREQYF
TGTGCCAGCTCACCCGGGACAGGGTTCCGGGAGCAGTACTTC
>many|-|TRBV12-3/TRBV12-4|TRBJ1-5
CASSFGSRGNQPQHF
TGTGCCAGCAGTTTTGGTTCCAGGGGCAATCAGCCCCAGCATTTT
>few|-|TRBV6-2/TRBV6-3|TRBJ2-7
CASSPLGGTDYEQYF
TGTGCCAGCAGTCCTCTAGGGGGAACGGACTACGAGCAGTACTTC
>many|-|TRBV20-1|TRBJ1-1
CSAREYLSTEAFF
TGCAGTGCTAGAGAGTACTTGAGTACTGAAGCTTTCTTT
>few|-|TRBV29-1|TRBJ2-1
CSVDGGPSYNEQFF
TGCAGCGTTGATGGCGGACCCTCCTACAATGAGCAGTTCTTC